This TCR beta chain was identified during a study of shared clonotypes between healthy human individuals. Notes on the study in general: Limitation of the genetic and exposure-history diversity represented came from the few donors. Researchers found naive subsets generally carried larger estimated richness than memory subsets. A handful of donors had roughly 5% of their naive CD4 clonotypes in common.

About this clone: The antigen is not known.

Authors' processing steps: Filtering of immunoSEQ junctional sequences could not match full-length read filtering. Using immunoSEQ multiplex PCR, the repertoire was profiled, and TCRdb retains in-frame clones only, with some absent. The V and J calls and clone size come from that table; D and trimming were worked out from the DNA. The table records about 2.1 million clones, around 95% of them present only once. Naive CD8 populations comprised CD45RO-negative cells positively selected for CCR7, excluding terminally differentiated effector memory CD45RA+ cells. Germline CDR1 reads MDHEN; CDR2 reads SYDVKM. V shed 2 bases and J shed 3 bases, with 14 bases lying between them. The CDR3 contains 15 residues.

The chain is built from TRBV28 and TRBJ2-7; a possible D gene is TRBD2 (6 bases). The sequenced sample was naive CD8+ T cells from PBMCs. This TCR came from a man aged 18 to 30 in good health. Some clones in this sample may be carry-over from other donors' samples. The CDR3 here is CASSLITGTYYEQYF. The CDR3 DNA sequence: TGTGCCAGCAGTTTAATAACCGGGACTTACTACGAGCAGTACTTC.